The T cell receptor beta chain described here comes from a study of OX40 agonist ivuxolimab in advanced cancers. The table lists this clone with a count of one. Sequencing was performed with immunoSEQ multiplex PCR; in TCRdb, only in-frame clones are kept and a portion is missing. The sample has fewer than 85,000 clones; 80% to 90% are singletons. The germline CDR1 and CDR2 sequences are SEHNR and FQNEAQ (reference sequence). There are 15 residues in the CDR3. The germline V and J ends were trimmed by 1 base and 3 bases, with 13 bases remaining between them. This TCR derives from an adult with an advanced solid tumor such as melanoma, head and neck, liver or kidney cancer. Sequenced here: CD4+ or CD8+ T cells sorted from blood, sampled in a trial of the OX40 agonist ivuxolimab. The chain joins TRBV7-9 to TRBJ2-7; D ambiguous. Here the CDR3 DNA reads TGTGCCAGCAGCTTAGAAAGGGTGACAAGCTACGAGCAGTACTTC. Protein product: CASSLERVTSYEQYF.